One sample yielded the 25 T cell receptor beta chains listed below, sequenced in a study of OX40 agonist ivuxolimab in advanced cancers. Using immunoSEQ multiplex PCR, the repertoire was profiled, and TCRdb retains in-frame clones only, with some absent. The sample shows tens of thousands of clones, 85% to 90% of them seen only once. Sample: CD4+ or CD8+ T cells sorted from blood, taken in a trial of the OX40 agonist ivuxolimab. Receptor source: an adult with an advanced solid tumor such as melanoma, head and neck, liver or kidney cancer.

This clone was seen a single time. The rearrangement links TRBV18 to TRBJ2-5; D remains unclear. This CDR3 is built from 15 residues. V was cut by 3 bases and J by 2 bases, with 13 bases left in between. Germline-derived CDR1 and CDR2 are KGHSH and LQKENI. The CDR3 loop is CASSPSATGQETQYF. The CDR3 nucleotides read TGTGCCAGCTCACCGTCGGCAACCGGGCAAGAGACCCAGTACTTC.

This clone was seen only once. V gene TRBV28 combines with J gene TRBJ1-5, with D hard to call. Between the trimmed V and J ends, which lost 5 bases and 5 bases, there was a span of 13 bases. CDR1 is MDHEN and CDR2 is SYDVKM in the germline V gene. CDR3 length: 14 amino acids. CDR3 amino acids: CASSPRRIHQPQHF. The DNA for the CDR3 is TGTGCCAGCAGTCCCCGACGGATACATCAGCCCCAGCATTTT. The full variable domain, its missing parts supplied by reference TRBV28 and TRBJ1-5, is DVKVTQSSRYLVKRTGEKVFLECVQDMDHENMFWYRQDPGLGLRLIYFSYDVKMKEKGDIPEGYSVSREKKERFSLILESASTNQTSMYLCASSPRRIHQPQHFGDGTRLSIL.

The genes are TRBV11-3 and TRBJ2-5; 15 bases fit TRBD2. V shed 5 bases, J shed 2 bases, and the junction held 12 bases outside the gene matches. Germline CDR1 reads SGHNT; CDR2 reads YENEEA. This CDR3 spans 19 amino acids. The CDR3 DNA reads TGTGCCAGCAGCCGTGGGACTAGCGGGGGGCTTGGTGCTCAAGAGACCCAGTACTTC. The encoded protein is CASSRGTSGGLGAQETQYF.

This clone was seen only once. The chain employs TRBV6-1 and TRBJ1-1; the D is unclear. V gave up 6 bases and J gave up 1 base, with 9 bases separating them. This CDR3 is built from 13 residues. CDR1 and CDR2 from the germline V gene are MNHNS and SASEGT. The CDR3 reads CASSSLSNTEAFF. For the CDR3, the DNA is TGTGCCAGCAGCTCCCTTTCGAACACTGAAGCTTTCTTT.

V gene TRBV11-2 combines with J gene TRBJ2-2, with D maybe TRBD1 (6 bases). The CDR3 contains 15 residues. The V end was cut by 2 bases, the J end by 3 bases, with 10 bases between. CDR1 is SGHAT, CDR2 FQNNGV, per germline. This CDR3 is CASSLWGTHTGELFF. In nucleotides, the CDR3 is TGTGCCAGCAGCTTATGGGGGACACACACCGGGGAGCTGTTTTTT.

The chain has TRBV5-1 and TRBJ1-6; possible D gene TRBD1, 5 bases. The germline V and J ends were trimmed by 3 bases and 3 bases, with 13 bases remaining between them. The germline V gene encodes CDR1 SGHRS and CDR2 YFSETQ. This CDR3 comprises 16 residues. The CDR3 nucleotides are TGCGCCAGCAGCTCGAGCGCAGGGAACTATAATTCACCCCTCCACTTT. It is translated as CASSSSAGNYNSPLHF.

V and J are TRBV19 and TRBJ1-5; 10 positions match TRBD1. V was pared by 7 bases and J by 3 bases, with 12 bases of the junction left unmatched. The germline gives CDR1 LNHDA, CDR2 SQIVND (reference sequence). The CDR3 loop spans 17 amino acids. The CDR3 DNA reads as TGTGCCAGTACCAGCGTGGGACAGGGGCCCCTCAATCAGCCCCAGCATTTT. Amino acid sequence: CASTSVGQGPLNQPQHF.

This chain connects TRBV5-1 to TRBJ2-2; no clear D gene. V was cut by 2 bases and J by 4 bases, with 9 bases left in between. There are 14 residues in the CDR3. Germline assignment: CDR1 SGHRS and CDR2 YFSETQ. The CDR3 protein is CASSLSVPTGELFF. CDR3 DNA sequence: TGCGCCAGCAGCTTATCGGTCCCCACCGGGGAGCTGTTTTTT.

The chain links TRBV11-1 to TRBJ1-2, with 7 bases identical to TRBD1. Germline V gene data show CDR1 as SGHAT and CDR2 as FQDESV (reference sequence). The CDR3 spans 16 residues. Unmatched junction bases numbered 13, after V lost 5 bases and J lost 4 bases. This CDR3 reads CASSANLGRGFYGYTF. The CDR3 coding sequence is TGTGCCAGCAGCGCCAACTTGGGCAGGGGGTTCTATGGCTACACCTTC.

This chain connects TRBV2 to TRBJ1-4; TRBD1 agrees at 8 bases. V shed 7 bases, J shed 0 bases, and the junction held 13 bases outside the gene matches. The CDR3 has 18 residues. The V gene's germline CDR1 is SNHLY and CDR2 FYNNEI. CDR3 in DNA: TGTGCCAGCACCCCCAGGGGGCCCTTTGCCGCAACTAATGAAAAACTGTTTTTT. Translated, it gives CASTPRGPFAATNEKLFF.

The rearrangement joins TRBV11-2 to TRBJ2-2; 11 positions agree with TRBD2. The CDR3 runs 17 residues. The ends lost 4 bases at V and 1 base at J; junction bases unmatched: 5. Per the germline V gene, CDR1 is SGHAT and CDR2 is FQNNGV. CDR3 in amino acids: CASSSPTSGRNTGELFF. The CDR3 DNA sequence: TGTGCCAGCAGCTCCCCCACTAGCGGGAGGAACACCGGGGAGCTGTTTTTT.

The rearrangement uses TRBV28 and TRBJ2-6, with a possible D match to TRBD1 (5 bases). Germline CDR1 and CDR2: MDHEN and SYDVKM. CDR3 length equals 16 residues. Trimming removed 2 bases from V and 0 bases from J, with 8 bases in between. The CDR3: CASSLNGHSGANVLTF. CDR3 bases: TGTGCCAGCAGTTTAAACGGACACTCTGGGGCCAACGTCCTGACTTTC.

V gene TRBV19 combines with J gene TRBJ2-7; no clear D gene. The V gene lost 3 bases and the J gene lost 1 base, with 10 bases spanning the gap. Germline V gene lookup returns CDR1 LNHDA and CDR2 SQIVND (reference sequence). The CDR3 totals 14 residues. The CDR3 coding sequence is TGTGCCAGTAGTATCCCCGACAAATCCTACGAGCAGTACTTC. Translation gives CASSIPDKSYEQYF.

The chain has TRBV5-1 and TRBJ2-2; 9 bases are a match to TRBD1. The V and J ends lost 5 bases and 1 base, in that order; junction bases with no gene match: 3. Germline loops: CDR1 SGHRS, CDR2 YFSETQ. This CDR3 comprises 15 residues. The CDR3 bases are TGCGCCAGCAGGATGGACAGGGGGAACACCGGGGAGCTGTTTTTT. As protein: CASRMDRGNTGELFF.

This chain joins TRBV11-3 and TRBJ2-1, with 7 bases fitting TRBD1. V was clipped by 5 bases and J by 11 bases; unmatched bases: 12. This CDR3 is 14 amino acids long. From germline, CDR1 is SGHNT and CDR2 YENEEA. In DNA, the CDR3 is TGTGCCAGCAGCCTATCCGGGACAGACTTTAAGCAGTTCTTC. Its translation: CASSLSGTDFKQFF. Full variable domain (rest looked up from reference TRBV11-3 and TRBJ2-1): EAGVVQSPRYKIIEKKQPVAFWCNPISGHNTLYWYLQNLGQGPELLIRYENEEAVDDSQLPKDRFSAERLKGVDSTLKIQPAELGDSAVYLCASSLSGTDFKQFFGPGTRLTVL.

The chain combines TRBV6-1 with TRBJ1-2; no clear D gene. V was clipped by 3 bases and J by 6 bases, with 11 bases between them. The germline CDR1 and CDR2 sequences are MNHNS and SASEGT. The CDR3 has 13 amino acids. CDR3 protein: CASSEEGSHGYTF. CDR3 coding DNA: TGTGCCAGCAGTGAGGAGGGATCACATGGCTACACCTTC.

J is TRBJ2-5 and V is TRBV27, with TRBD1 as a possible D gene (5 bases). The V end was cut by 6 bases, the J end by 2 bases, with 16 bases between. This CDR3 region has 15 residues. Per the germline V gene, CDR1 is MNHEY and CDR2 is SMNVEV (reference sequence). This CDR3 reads CASRPSTGPQETQYF. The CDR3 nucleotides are TGTGCCAGCAGACCCTCTACAGGACCGCAAGAGACCCAGTACTTC.

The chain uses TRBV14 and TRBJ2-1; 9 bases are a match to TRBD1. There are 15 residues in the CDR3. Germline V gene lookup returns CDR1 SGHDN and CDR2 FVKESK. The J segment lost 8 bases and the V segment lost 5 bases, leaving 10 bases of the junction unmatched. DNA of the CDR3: TGTGCCAGCAGCAAACCGGGACAGGGATTCTATGAGCAGTTCTTC. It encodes CASSKPGQGFYEQFF.

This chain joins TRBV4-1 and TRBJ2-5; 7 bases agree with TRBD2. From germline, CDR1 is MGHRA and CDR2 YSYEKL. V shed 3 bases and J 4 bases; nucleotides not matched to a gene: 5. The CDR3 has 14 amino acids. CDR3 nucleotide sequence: TGCGCCAGCAGCCAGGCGGGGGTGGCAGAGACCCAGTACTTC. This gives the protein CASSQAGVAETQYF.

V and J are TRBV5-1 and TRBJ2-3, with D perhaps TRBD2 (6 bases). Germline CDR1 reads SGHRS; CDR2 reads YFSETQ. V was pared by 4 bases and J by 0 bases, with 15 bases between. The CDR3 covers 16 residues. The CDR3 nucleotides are TGCGCCAGCAGCCCAGGGATAAGCGGGAGCACAGATACGCAGTATTTT. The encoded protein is CASSPGISGSTDTQYF.

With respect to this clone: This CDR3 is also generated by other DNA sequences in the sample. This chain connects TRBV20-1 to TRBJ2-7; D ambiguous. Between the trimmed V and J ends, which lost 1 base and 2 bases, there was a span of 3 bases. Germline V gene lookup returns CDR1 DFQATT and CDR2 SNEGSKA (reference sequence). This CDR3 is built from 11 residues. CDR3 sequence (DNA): TGCAGTGCTAGAGGGACCTACGAGCAGTACTTC. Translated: CSARGTYEQYF.

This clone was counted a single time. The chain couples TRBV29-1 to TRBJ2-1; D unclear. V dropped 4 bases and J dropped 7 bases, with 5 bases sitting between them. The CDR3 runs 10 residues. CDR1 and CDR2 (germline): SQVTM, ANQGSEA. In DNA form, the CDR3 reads TGCAGCGTTGGTGATAATGAGCAGTTCTTC. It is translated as CSVGDNEQFF.

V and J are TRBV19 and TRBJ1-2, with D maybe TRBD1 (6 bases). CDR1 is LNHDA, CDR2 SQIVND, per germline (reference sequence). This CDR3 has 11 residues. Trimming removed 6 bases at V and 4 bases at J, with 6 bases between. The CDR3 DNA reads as TGTGCCAGTAGGGACAGCTATGGCTACACCTTC. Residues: CASRDSYGYTF.

CDR3 bases: TGTGCCAGCAGTGACCAACCGGGACAGGCCTACGAGCAGTACTTC. This codes for CASSDQPGQAYEQYF. V is TRBV6-1 and J is TRBJ2-7; 8 nucleotides match TRBD1. CDR1 is MNHNS, CDR2 SASEGT, per germline. The V segment lost 3 bases and the J segment 2 bases; nucleotides outside the gene matches: 6. The CDR3 length is 15 residues.

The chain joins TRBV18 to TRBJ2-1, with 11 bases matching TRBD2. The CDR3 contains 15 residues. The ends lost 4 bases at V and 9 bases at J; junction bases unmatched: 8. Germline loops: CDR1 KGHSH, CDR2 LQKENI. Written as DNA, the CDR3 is TGTGCCAGCTCACGTTCTACTAGCGGGGGTGGTGAGCAGTTCTTC. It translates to CASSRSTSGGGEQFF.